A selection of T cell receptor beta chains follows, all from one sample in a study of control samples from healthy donors and cancer patients. Method: immunoSEQ multiplex PCR; TCRdb's copy keeps in-frame clones and lacks some. In the table there are 130,000 or so clones, just under 90% of which are singletons. The sequenced sample was PBMCs. These receptors originate from a man in his forties or fifties with head and neck cancer. CDR3s include the opening cysteine and the closing phenylalanine or tryptophan. Fields, in order: V gene, J gene, CDR3 protein.

>TRBV28|TRBJ2-7
CASSFFLASSSYEQYF
>TRBV6-5|TRBJ1-5
CASRPGVSQPQHF
>TRBV5-6|TRBJ2-1
CASSSSGSSYNEQFF
>TRBV9|TRBJ2-2
CASSDLTGELFF
>TRBV3-1/TRBV3-2|TRBJ2-7
CASSQGQGLGYDGQYF
>TRBV11-2|TRBJ1-5
CASSLVLGNQPQHF
>TRBV7-9|TRBJ2-1
CASSLGTIYNEQFF
>TRBV7-6|TRBJ1-3
CASSLARQGSGNTIYF
>TRBV29-1|TRBJ2-1
CSAPQGLEQFF
>TRBV29-1|TRBJ2-5
CSVDSSQETQYF
>TRBV19|TRBJ2-7
CASSIGAGNTYEQYF
>TRBV6-5|TRBJ2-1
CASSHGGNEQFF
>TRBV30|TRBJ2-7
CAWSDYGGFEQYF
>TRBV6-5|TRBJ2-7
CASNDRMSSYEQYF
>TRBV3-1/TRBV3-2|TRBJ2-5
CASSQPSLAGGYQETQYF
>TRBV11-2|TRBJ2-2
CASSSSGSDTGELFF
>TRBV27|TRBJ1-5
CASSPGQGLGQPQHF
>TRBV11-3|TRBJ2-1
CASSYTDNNEQFF
>TRBV28|TRBJ1-3
CASSQGRQFSGNTIYF
>TRBV24-1|TRBJ1-2
CATSDLSTNYGYTF
>TRBV15|TRBJ1-6
CATSRGDGNNSPLHF
>TRBV28|TRBJ1-2
CASRSTGVGYTF
>TRBV19|TRBJ2-5
CASSISWGGETQYF
>TRBV19|TRBJ2-2
CASFSQGRSTGELFF
>TRBV5-4|TRBJ2-5
CASSLDGSRETQYF
>TRBV30|TRBJ2-7
CAWSHGQWDYEQYF
>TRBV7-9|TRBJ1-6
CASSLVLEPYNSPLHF
>TRBV5-1|TRBJ2-3
CASSSRLDSTDTQYF
>TRBV30|TRBJ1-5
CAWSEAPGSQPQHF
>TRBV2|TRBJ2-5
CASSLGLAGGASRETQYF
>TRBV19|TRBJ2-2
CASSIFAGELFF
>TRBV7-9|TRBJ1-1
CASSWGQGTNTEAFF
>TRBV28|TRBJ2-7
CASSFGGGGEQYF
>TRBV9|TRBJ2-1
CASSASVSSYNEQFF
>TRBV3-1/TRBV3-2|TRBJ1-5
CASSQDVFGTVPQPQHF
>TRBV6-5|TRBJ2-1
CASGKGLASINEQFF
>TRBV5-4|TRBJ1-1
CAVGQGNTEAFF
>TRBV9|TRBJ1-1
CASSGAGAEAFF
>TRBV10-1|TRBJ2-3
CASSGPGQGDTDTQYF
>TRBV5-1|TRBJ2-5
CASSLLRSAGQETQYF
>TRBV28|TRBJ1-1
CASSDRVVGAFF
>TRBV30|TRBJ2-2
CARRGFYTGELFF
>TRBV4-1|TRBJ1-5
CASSQDGRVKHF
>TRBV24-1|TRBJ2-3
CATSDFSLRTSGRADTQYF
>TRBV28|TRBJ2-7
CASSFRWGRTSDSYEQYF
>TRBV12-3/TRBV12-4|TRBJ2-7
CASNRGSYEQYF
>TRBV5-5|TRBJ1-4
CASSPPGLEKLFF
>TRBV7-9|TRBJ2-3
CASSLAPEGRSRADTQYF
>TRBV6-5|TRBJ2-2
CASRGESNTGELFF
>TRBV28|TRBJ2-5
CASSRETQYF